The next 3 T cell receptor beta chains were all read from a single sample in a study of cytomegalovirus exposure and HLA in healthy donors. PCR amplification relied on 60 Vbeta primers (plus 13 Jbeta primers). TCRdb's table, derived via immunoSEQ multiplex PCR, lists solely in-frame clones and lacks some. The data contain more than 50,000 clones, roughly 70% of them singletons. The sequenced sample consisted of PBMCs. The receptors derive from a man in his forties in good health and CMV-seropositive.

The V call is TRBV4-1, the J call TRBJ1-1, with TRBD1 matching over 8 bases. Germline loops: CDR1 MGHRA, CDR2 YSYEKL. The V and J ends lost 0 bases and 1 base, in that order; junction bases with no gene match: 4. This CDR3 has 16 amino acids. The DNA of the CDR3 is TGCGCCAGCAGCCAAGATCAGGGGGCTTGGAACACTGAAGCTTTCTTT. It translates to CASSQDQGAWNTEAFF.

V usage is TRBV5-1 and J usage is TRBJ2-3, with 11 bases that match TRBD2. Trimming removed 4 bases from V and 3 bases from J; junction bases left unmatched: 7. The CDR3 covers 16 residues. From germline, CDR1 is SGHRS and CDR2 YFSETQ. In DNA form, the CDR3 reads TGCGCCAGCAGCCCAGTACCTAGCGGGGGGACAGATACGCAGTATTTT. Its protein is CASSPVPSGGTDTQYF.

This clone showed up just a few times. The CDR3 region is CASSEQGSLSGNTIYF. In DNA, the CDR3 is TGTGCCAGCAGTGAACAGGGCAGCCTCTCTGGAAACACCATATATTTT. V and J are TRBV6-1 and TRBJ1-3; tentatively, D is TRBD1 (5 bases). Trimming cost V 2 bases and J 0 bases, with 11 bases left between them. CDR1 is MNHNS, CDR2 SASEGT, per germline. The CDR3 sequence is 16 residues long.